This TCR beta chain was sequenced during a study of shared T cell receptors in the human thymus. TCRdb's copy holds only in-frame clones and misses some; the assay was immunoSEQ multiplex PCR. The data contain hundreds of thousands of clones, 80% to 90% of them singletons. The CDR3 is 15 amino acids. The germline CDR1 and CDR2 sequences are MNHEY and SMNVEV (reference sequence). The V and J ends lost 4 bases and 3 bases, in that order; junction bases with no gene match: 7. The sample also formed part of further work on human thymus T cells.

The source of this sequence is a boy in the first two years of life with a congenital heart defect. Sequencing input: thymocytes. The rearrangement uses TRBV27 and TRBJ2-7; 9 nucleotides line up with TRBD2. Here the CDR3 DNA reads TGTGCCAGCAGTTGGGTAGCGGGAGCTGGCTACGAGCAGTACTTC. Translated, it gives CASSWVAGAGYEQYF.